This TCR beta chain derives from a study of control samples from healthy donors and cancer patients (dated by TCRdb to the early 2020s). Turning to this clone: The target of this receptor is not known. No much larger clone exists at a distance of one base, and base qualities are not known.

Preparation of the library involved the immunoSEQ multiplex PCR assay. This immuneACCESS table, as held by TCRdb, lists in-frame sequences with V and J called but not all clones. Of the missing ones, under half trace to an unresolved V gene in checked studies; the others have no known cause. Recorded for this sample are 55,000 to 85,000 clones; around 87% of them occurred a single time. Clones ranked in the top ten supply over 2% of the sample. V is clipped by 1 base and J by 10 bases, and the sequence between their germline boundaries is 11 bases long. In the germline V gene, CDR1 corresponds to LGHNA and CDR2 to YSLEER. The CDR3 contains 13 residues, cysteine and phenylalanine counted. CDR3 DNA only is kept here, 39 bases in frame from base 1.

This clonotype was obtained from a woman aged 45-60 years with head and neck cancer. This chain joins TRBV4-3 to TRBJ2-1; a tentative D match to TRBD1 spans 5 bases. The sequenced sample consisted of PBMCs. The CDR3 region reads CASSQGVRTEQFF. The DNA sequence reads TGCGCCAGCAGCCAAGGGGTCCGGACAGAGCAGTTCTTC.